This T cell receptor beta chain originates from a study of CD8+ T cells in alopecia areata. Overall study context: A 6-month period off drug followed tofacitinib, which lasted 6 to 18 months.

Treatment reported: oral pan-JAK inhibitor, 5-10 mg twice daily. Reverse transcription of extracted RNA yielded cDNA, which provided the sequencing template. The data were produced by immunoSEQ multiplex PCR, yet TCRdb's version contains in-frame clones alone and is incomplete. The sample contains fewer than 250,000 clones, around 65% of which appear only once. There are 13 residues in the CDR3. Per the germline V gene, CDR1 is SQVTM and CDR2 is ANQGSEA. Trimming at V came to 3 bases and at J to 6 bases, leaving 7 bases not matched to a gene. Study conclusions and caveats: A single nonresponder leaves the baseline CD8+ expansion link to response uncertain. Patients displayed less clarity in TCR sharing than mice, a finding possibly related to HLA. Tofacitinib significantly reduced both scalp clonality and expanded CD8+ clones among the top 100.

In the case of this clone: Its antigen remains unidentified.

The chain couples TRBV29-1 to TRBJ1-1, with 7 bases lining up with TRBD1. The receptor was derived from a human donor with alopecia areata. This sample comprised CD4+ T cells sorted from blood, obtained at week 4, from a patient treated with tofacitinib. DNA of the CDR3: TGCAGCGTTGACGGGCAGGGGGTTGCTGAAGCTTTCTTT. Its protein product is CSVDGQGVAEAFF.